This entry lists 14 T cell receptor beta chains sequenced from one sample in a study of response to subunit inactivated influenza vaccine. TCRdb recomputed calls from the RT-PCR reads with MiXCR, one row per CDR3 protein. The sample gives about 780,000 distinct CDR3 sequences, about 18% of which show up once; approximately 10% is in the top ten. The material sequenced was PBMCs from blood, taken more than 4 days after vaccination. These TCRs come from a man aged 45 to 65 who received an inactivated influenza vaccine.

The rearrangement links TRBV19 to TRBJ1-2; D call uncertain. This CDR3 spans 12 amino acids. V was pared by 3 bases and J by 8 bases, with 10 bases between. Germline V gene data show CDR1 as LNHDA and CDR2 as SQIVND (reference sequence). The DNA for the CDR3 is TGTGCCAGTAGTATTCCGGTTGGGGGCTACACCTTC. Its translation: CASSIPVGGYTF.

The chain has TRBV12-3 or TRBV12-4 and TRBJ2-5; D is possibly TRBD1 or TRBD2 (6 bases each). The CDR3 extends over 15 amino acids. Trimming shortened V by 6 bases and J by 2 bases, and 16 bases separated the two germline ends. CDR3: CASSPRRGGQETQYF. The CDR3 region has the DNA TGTGCCAGCAGCCCCAGGCGAGGGGGGCAAGAGACCCAGTACTTC.

This chain links TRBV12-3 or TRBV12-4 with TRBJ2-5; D is perhaps TRBD1 or TRBD2 (5 bases each). V was shortened by 3 bases and J by 5 bases, with 16 bases between the two germline ends. The CDR3 has 15 amino acids. The CDR3 is CASSFALLEGETQYF. DNA of the CDR3: TGTGCCAGCAGTTTTGCCCTCCTTGAGGGGGAGACCCAGTACTTC.

This sequence joins TRBV5-1 and TRBJ2-2, with TRBD1 as a possible D gene (5 bases). The CDR3 length is 16 residues. V shed 4 bases and J shed 1 base, with 14 bases lying between them. Germline assignment: CDR1 SGHRS and CDR2 YFSETQ. The CDR3 nucleotides read TGCGCCAGCAGCCTGCGGTCAGGGTGGAACACCGGGGAGCTGTTTTTT. This encodes CASSLRSGWNTGELFF.

This clonotype appeared many times. This rearrangement joins TRBV20-1 to TRBJ2-7, with D perhaps TRBD2 (6 bases). The ends were cut back, 3 bases at V and 0 bases at J, with 12 bases in the middle. This CDR3 spans 14 amino acids. Germline lookup yields CDR1 DFQATT and CDR2 SNEGSKA (reference sequence). The CDR3, as DNA: TGCAGTGCTAGGACGGGACTCAGCTCCTACGAGCAGTACTTC. Translation: CSARTGLSSYEQYF.

This clonotype was seen repeatedly, ten times or more. In DNA, the CDR3 is TGCGCCAGCAGCGTTGGGACTCGGTATGGCACCGGGGAGCTGTTTTTT. It codes for CASSVGTRYGTGELFF. The chain couples TRBV5-1 to TRBJ2-2; the D gene is possibly TRBD2 (6 bases). The CDR3 length is 16 residues. Germline CDR1 and CDR2: SGHRS and YFSETQ. V shed 4 bases and J shed 4 bases, with 17 bases lying between them.

This clonotype was counted many times. The rearrangement joins TRBV12-3 or TRBV12-4 to TRBJ2-3, with TRBD2 identical over 10 bases. The J segment lost 5 bases and the V segment lost 7 bases, leaving 15 bases of the junction unmatched. This CDR3 has 17 amino acids. The CDR3 loop is CASTTPSGSFEGDTQYF. DNA of the CDR3: TGTGCCAGCACCACGCCTAGCGGGAGCTTCGAAGGAGATACGCAGTATTTT.

This clonotype has ten or more counts. This rearrangement joins TRBV12-3 or TRBV12-4 to TRBJ2-7; D uncertain. CDR3 size: 14 residues. V dropped 2 bases and J dropped 0 bases, with 8 bases sitting between them. The CDR3 DNA reads as TGTGCCAGCAGTTTAAGGCAGAGCTCCTACGAGCAGTACTTC. Protein product: CASSLRQSSYEQYF.

This clonotype was seen at least ten times. The chain is built from TRBV5-6 and TRBJ2-7, with 7 bases fitting TRBD2. CDR1 and CDR2 (germline): SGHDT, YYEEEE. Trimming took 0 bases from V and 2 from J; bases not matched to a gene: 5. This CDR3 has 15 amino acids. The CDR3 here is CASSLGGSATYEQYF. The DNA of the CDR3 is TGTGCCAGCAGCTTGGGCGGGAGTGCAACCTACGAGCAGTACTTC. Together with reference TRBV5-6 and TRBJ2-7, the CDR3 gives the full variable domain: DAGVTQSPTHLIKTRGQQVTLRCSPKSGHDTVSWYQQALGQGPQFIFQYYEEEERQRGNFPDRFSGHQFPNYSSELNVNALLLGDSALYLCASSLGGSATYEQYFGPGTRLTVT.

The chain uses TRBV28 and TRBJ2-1; TRBD2 aligns across 11 bases. Germline V gene sequence: CDR1 MDHEN, CDR2 SYDVKM. The length of the CDR3 is 16 residues. J lost 6 bases, V lost 6 bases, and 10 bases had no gene match. The CDR3 spells CASRNPSSGRINEQFF. DNA for the CDR3: TGTGCCAGCAGAAACCCCTCTAGCGGGAGGATCAATGAGCAGTTCTTC.

The table lists this clonotype with a few counts. This rearrangement joins TRBV6-1 to TRBJ2-2; TRBD1 aligns across 9 bases. The CDR3 extends over 15 amino acids. Germline CDR1 reads MNHNS; CDR2 reads SASEGT. After removal of 8 bases from V and 0 bases from J, the junction contained 4 bases not matched to a gene. In nucleotides, the CDR3 is TGTGCCAGCGGGACAGGGCAGTCGAACACCGGGGAGCTGTTTTTT. Amino acids: CASGTGQSNTGELFF.

This chain connects TRBV19 to TRBJ2-1, with 9 positions matching TRBD1. The CDR3 is made up of 15 amino acids. Germline CDR1 LNHDA, CDR2 SQIVND (reference sequence). V was pared by 5 bases and J by 9 bases, with 11 bases of the junction left unmatched. CDR3 coding DNA: TGTGCCAGTAGTTTACAGGGGGCCCTAGGGGGTGAGCAGTTCTTC. Protein sequence: CASSLQGALGGEQFF. Based on the CDR3 plus reference TRBV19 and TRBJ2-1, the full variable domain is DGGITQSPKYLFRKEGQNVTLSCEQNLNHDAMYWYRQDPGQGLRLIYYSQIVNDFQKGDIAEGYSVSREKKESFPLTVTSAQKNPTAFYLCASSLQGALGGEQFFGPGTRLTVL.

This clonotype showed up just a few times. The V gene is TRBV5-6, the J gene TRBJ2-4, with 8 bases aligning to TRBD1. CDR3 length equals 14 residues. After removal of 4 bases from V and 1 base from J, the junction contained 1 base not matched to a gene. Germline-derived CDR1 and CDR2 are SGHDT and YYEEEE. CDR3 sequence reads: CASSRQGAKNIQYF. The CDR3 DNA follows: TGTGCCAGCAGCCGACAGGGGGCCAAAAACATTCAGTACTTC.

In its sample, this clonotype was seen a few times. The chain carries TRBV6-6 and TRBJ1-2; 7 bases fit TRBD1. V lost 7 bases, J lost 5 bases, and 4 bases stayed unmatched. CDR1 MNHNY and CDR2 SVGAGI come from the germline V gene (reference sequence). This CDR3 contains 12 residues. The CDR3 DNA reads as TGTGCCAGCAAGACAGGGAGGTATGGCTACACCTTC. Protein product: CASKTGRYGYTF.